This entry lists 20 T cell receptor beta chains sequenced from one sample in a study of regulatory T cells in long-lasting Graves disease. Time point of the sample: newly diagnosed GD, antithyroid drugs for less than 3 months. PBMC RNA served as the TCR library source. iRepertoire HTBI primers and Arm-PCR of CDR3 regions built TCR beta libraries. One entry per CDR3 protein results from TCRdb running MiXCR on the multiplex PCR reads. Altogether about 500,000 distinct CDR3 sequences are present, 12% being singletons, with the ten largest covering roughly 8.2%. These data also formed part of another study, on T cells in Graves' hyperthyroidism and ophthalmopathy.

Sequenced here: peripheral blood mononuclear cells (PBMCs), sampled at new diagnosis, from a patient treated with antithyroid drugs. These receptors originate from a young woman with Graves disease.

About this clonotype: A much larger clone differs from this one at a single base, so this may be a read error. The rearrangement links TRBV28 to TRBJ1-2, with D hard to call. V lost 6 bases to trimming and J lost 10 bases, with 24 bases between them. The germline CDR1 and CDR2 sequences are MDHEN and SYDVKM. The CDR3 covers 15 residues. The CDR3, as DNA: TGTGCCAGCAGCCCTAGGAAAGGGCCCCCTACTATCTACACCTTC. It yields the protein CASSPRKGPPTIYTF.

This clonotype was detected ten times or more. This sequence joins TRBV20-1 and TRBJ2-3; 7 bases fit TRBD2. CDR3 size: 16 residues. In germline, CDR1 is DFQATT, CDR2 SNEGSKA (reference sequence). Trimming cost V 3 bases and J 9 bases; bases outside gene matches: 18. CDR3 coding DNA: TGCAGTGCTAGGGATCCCACCGCGGGAGCGAGCGGAACGCAGTATTTT. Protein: CSARDPTAGASGTQYF.

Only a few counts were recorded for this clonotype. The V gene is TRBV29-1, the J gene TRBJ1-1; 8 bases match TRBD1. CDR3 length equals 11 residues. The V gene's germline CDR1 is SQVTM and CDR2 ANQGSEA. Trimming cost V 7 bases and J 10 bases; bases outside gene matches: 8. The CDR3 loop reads CSARRQGRAFF. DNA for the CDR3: TGCAGCGCGAGACGACAGGGGCGAGCTTTCTTT.

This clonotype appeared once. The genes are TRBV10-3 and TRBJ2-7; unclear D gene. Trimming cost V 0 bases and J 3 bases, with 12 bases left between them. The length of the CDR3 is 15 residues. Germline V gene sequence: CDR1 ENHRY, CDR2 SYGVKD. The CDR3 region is CAISESLRRHYEQYF. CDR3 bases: TGTGCCATCAGTGAGTCGTTGAGACGGCACTACGAGCAGTACTTC.

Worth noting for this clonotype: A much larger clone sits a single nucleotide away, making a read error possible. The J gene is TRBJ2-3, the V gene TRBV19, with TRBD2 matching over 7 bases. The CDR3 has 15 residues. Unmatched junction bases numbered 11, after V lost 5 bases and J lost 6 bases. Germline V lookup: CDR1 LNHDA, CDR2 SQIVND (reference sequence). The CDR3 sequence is CASSAGLDGLDTQYF. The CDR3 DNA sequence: TGTGCCAGTAGTGCCGGACTAGATGGTTTGGATACGCAGTATTTT.

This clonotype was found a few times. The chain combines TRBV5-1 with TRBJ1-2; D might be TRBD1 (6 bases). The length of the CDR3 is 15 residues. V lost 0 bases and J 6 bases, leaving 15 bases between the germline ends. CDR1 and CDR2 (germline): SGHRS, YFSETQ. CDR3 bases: TGCGCCAGCAGCTTGGTGGCGACAGGAGAAAATGGCTACACCTTC. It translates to CASSLVATGENGYTF.

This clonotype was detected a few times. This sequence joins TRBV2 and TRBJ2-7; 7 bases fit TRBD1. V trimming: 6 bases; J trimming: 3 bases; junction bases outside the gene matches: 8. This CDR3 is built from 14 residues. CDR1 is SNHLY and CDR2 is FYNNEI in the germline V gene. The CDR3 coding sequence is TGTGCCAGCAGGCGAACAGGGGAAAGCTACGAGCAGTACTTC. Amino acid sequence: CASRRTGESYEQYF.

The CDR3 region is CASSQVHFDNSGNTIYF. The CDR3 nucleotides are TGTGCCAGCAGCCAAGTCCATTTCGATAACTCTGGAAACACCATATATTTT. The rearrangement links TRBV14 to TRBJ1-3, with D uncertain. The CDR3 has 17 residues. Germline loops: CDR1 SGHDN, CDR2 FVKESK. Trimming left V 1 base short and J 0 bases short, with 13 bases between.

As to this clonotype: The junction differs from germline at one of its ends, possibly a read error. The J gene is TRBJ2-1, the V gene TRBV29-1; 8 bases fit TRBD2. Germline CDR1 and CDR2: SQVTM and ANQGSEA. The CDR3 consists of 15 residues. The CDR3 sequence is CSVEGLAGSYNEQFF. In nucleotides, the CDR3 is TGCAGCGTGGAAGGGCTAGCGGGTTCCTACAATGAGCAGTTCTTC.

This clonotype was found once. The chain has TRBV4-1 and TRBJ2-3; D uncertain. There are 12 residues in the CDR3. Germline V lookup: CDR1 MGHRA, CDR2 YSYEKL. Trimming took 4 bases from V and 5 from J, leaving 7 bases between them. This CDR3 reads CASSPNGDTQYF. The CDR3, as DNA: TGCGCCAGCAGCCCCAATGGAGATACGCAGTATTTT.

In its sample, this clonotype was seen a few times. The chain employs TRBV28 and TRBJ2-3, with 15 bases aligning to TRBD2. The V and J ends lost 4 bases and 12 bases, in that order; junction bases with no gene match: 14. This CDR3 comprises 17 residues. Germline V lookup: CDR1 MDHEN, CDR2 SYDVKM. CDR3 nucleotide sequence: TGTGCCAGCAGTTCAGGACTAGCGGGAGGGAGCCCAGGTACACAGTATTTT. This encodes CASSSGLAGGSPGTQYF. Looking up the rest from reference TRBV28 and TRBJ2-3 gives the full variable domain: DVKVTQSSRYLVKRTGEKVFLECVQDMDHENMFWYRQDPGLGLRLIYFSYDVKMKEKGDIPEGYSVSREKKERFSLILESASTNQTSMYLCASSSGLAGGSPGTQYFGPGTRLTVL.

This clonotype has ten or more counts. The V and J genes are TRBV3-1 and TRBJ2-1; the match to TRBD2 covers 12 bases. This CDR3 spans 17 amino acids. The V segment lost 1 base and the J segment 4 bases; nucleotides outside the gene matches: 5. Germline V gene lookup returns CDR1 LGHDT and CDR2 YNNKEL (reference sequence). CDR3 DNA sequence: TGTGCCAGCAGCCAAGGTGGACTAGCGGGGCGGTACAATGAGCAGTTCTTC. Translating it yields CASSQGGLAGRYNEQFF.

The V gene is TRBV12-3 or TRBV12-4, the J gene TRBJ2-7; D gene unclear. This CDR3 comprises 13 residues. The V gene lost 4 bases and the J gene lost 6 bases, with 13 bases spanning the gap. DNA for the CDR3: TGTGCCAGCAGTTCCACAGTTACCTGCGAGCAGTACTTC. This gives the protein CASSSTVTCEQYF.

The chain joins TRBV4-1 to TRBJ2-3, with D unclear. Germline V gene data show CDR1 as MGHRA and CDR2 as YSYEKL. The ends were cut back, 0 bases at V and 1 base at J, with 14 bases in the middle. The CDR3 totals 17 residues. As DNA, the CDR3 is TGCGCCAGCAGCCAAGACCCCCCGAGAGAGGGCACAGATACGCAGTATTTT. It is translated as CASSQDPPREGTDTQYF.

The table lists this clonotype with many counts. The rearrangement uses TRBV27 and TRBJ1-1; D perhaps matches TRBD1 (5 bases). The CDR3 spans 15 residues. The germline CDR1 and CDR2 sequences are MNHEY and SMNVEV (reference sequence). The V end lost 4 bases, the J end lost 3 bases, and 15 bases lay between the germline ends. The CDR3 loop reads CASSSYSGLYTEAFF. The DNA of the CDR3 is TGTGCCAGCAGTTCATACTCGGGGCTATACACTGAAGCTTTCTTT.

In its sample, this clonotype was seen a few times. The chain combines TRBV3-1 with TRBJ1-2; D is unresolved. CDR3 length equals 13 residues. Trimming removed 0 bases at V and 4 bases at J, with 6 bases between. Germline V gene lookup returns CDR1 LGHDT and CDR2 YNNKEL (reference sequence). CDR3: CASSQEQFYGYTF. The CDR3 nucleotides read TGTGCCAGCAGCCAAGAACAGTTCTATGGCTACACCTTC.

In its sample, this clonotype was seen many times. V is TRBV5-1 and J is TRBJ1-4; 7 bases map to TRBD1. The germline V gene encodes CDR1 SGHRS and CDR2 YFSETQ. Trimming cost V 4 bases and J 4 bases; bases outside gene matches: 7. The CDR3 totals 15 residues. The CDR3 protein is CASSRTGADNEKLFF. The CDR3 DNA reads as TGCGCCAGCAGCCGCACAGGGGCGGATAATGAAAAACTGTTTTTT.

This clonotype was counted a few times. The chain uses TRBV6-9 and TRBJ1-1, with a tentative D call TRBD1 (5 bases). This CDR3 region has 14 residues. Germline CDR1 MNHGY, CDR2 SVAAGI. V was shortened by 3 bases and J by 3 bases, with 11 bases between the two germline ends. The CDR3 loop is CASSYSDSHTEAFF. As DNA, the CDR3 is TGTGCCAGCAGTTACAGCGACAGTCACACTGAAGCTTTCTTT.

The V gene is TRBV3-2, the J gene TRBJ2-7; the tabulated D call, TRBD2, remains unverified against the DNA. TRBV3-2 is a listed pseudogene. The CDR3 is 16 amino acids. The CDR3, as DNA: TGTGCCAGCAGCCAAGATCTCACTAGCGGGCGGTACGAGCAGTACTTC. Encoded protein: CASSQDLTSGRYEQYF.

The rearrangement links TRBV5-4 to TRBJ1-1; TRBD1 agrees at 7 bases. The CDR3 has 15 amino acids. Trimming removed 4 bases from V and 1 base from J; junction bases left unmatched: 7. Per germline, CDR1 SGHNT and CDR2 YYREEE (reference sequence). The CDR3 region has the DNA TGTGCCAGCAGCCACCCCAGACAGGGGAACACTGAAGCTTTCTTT. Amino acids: CASSHPRQGNTEAFF.